The clone carrying this T cell receptor beta chain was recorded only once. RNA extraction and reverse transcription yielded cDNA as sequencing template. This table comes from immunoSEQ multiplex PCR, and its TCRdb copy is limited to in-frame clones, with some not included. The sample carries about 120,000 clones, about 61% recorded once. These data are taken from a study of CD8+ T cells in alopecia areata. Cell sorting on a FACSAria was used to separate CD4+ and CD8+ T cells from the PBMCs. The TCR sequence derives from a human donor in good health. The sequencing sample was made of CD4+ T cells sorted from blood.

The CDR3 spells CASSQDTTGEQFF. DNA of the CDR3: TGTGCCAGCAGCCAAGATACAACAGGGGAGCAGTTCTTC. The chain has TRBV14 and TRBJ2-1, with a possible D match to TRBD1 (6 bases). The CDR3 runs to 13 residues. Germline V gives CDR1 SGHDN, CDR2 FVKESK. Trimming cost V 0 bases and J 10 bases, with 10 bases left between them.